A selection of T cell receptor beta chains follows, all from one sample in a study of blood T cells in healthy people across ages. Each CDR3 protein is one row after TCRdb ran MiXCR on the 5' RACE reads. The sample contains around 1.7 million distinct CDR3 sequences, 28% of which appear only once. The sample taken for sequencing was blood. The receptor set was obtained from a woman younger than 45 in good health. Both conserved end residues are part of each CDR3. Each record gives: V gene, clone size, D gene, J gene, CDR3 protein, CDR3 DNA. D genes are given only for firm matches. The listing skips clone size in some rows; elsewhere it reads once, few, many or a size class.

V: TRBV7-9
size: few
D: TRBD2
J: TRBJ2-1
CDR3: CASSLLKRGSGDEQFF
DNA: TGTGCCAGCAGCCTATTGAAGCGGGGGAGCGGCGATGAGCAGTTCTTC

V: TRBV3-1
size: few
D: NA
J: TRBJ2-5
CDR3: CASSQYRIGETQYF
DNA: TGTGCCAGCAGCCAGTACCGGATCGGGGAGACCCAGTACTTC

V: TRBV5-1
size: once
D: TRBD2
J: TRBJ2-1
CDR3: CASSIGLAGGLVDEQFF
DNA: TGCGCCAGCAGCATCGGACTAGCGGGAGGACTAGTCGATGAGCAGTTCTTC

V: TRBV7-2
size: few
D: NA
J: TRBJ2-1
CDR3: CASSLAWPGQFF
DNA: TGTGCCAGCAGCTTAGCGTGGCCGGGGCAGTTCTTC

V: TRBV28
size: NA
D: TRBD2
J: TRBJ2-3
CDR3: CASSLGAGGSDTQYF
DNA: TGTGCCAGCAGTTTAGGTGCGGGGGGGTCAGATACGCAGTATTTT

V: TRBV14
size: NA
D: TRBD2
J: TRBJ2-1
CDR3: CASSRYGERESNEQFF
DNA: TGTGCCAGCAGCCGGTATGGGGAGCGGGAGTCCAATGAGCAGTTCTTC

V: TRBV7-9
size: NA
D: NA
J: TRBJ2-1
CDR3: CASSGEALDNEQFF
DNA: TGTGCCAGCAGCGGTGAAGCCCTTGATAATGAGCAGTTCTTC

V: TRBV6-6
size: NA
D: TRBD1
J: TRBJ1-4
CDR3: CASSYGAGGTTNEKLFF
DNA: TGTGCCAGCAGTTACGGGGCAGGGGGCACAACTAATGAAAAACTGTTTTTT

V: TRBV3-1
size: NA
D: NA
J: TRBJ2-1
CDR3: CASRQGLGSSYNEQFF
DNA: TGTGCCAGCCGCCAAGGGTTGGGGAGCTCCTACAATGAGCAGTTCTTC

V: TRBV7-6
size: few
D: TRBD1
J: TRBJ2-3
CDR3: CASSPPRDRRTDTQYF
DNA: TGTGCCAGCAGCCCCCCCCGGGACAGGAGGACAGATACGCAGTATTTT

V: TRBV11-2
size: few
D: TRBD1
J: TRBJ1-1
CDR3: CASSLTGLAEAFF
DNA: TGTGCCAGCAGCCTGACAGGGTTGGCTGAAGCTTTCTTT

V: TRBV4-3
size: many
D: NA
J: TRBJ1-4
CDR3: CASSSDRDPNEKLFF
DNA: TGCGCCAGCAGCTCCGACCGGGATCCTAATGAAAAACTGTTTTTT

V: TRBV7-9
size: few
D: NA
J: TRBJ1-4
CDR3: CASSLVDSRNEKLFF
DNA: TGTGCCAGCAGCTTAGTGGATAGCCGTAATGAAAAACTGTTTTTT

V: TRBV7-9
size: few
D: TRBD1
J: TRBJ2-1
CDR3: CASSHRGRPIYNEQFF
DNA: TGTGCCAGCAGCCACAGGGGACGTCCGATCTACAATGAGCAGTTCTTC

V: TRBV28
size: few
D: NA
J: TRBJ2-5
CDR3: CASTRYGGYQETQYF
DNA: TGTGCCAGCACCCGATATGGGGGGTATCAAGAGACCCAGTACTTC

V: TRBV28
size: NA
D: NA
J: TRBJ2-7
CDR3: CASSPGGQSYEQYF
DNA: TGTGCCAGCAGTCCCGGGGGACAGTCCTACGAGCAGTACTTC

V: TRBV21-1
size: NA
D: NA
J: TRBJ1-1
CDR3: CASSTTTNTEAFF
DNA: TGTGCCAGCAGCACAACCACGAACACTGAAGCTTTCTTT

V: TRBV3-1
size: NA
D: TRBD1
J: TRBJ2-1
CDR3: CASSQGQGLSYNEQFF
DNA: TGTGCCAGCAGCCAAGGACAGGGGCTTTCCTACAATGAGCAGTTCTTC

V: TRBV7-9
size: few
D: NA
J: TRBJ1-2
CDR3: CASSLLHGYTF
DNA: TGTGCCAGCAGCTTACTCCATGGCTACACCTTC

V: TRBV6-5
size: many
D: TRBD1
J: TRBJ1-5
CDR3: CASSYDRVGQPQHF
DNA: TGTGCCAGCAGTTACGACAGGGTGGGTCAGCCCCAGCATTTT

V: TRBV7-2
size: NA
D: NA
J: TRBJ2-7
CDR3: CASSFPDKASYEQYF
DNA: TGTGCCAGCAGCTTCCCCGACAAGGCCTCCTACGAGCAGTACTTC

V: TRBV7-2
size: few
D: NA
J: TRBJ2-7
CDR3: CASSRKIGGTSSYEQYF
DNA: TGTGCCAGCAGCCGTAAGATCGGCGGGACATCCAGCTACGAGCAGTACTTC

V: TRBV5-1
size: many
D: NA
J: TRBJ2-7
CDR3: CASTPERSASYEQYF
DNA: TGCGCCAGCACCCCCGAGAGGTCCGCCTCCTACGAGCAGTACTTC

V: TRBV20-1
size: NA
D: TRBD1
J: TRBJ2-5
CDR3: CSASGTGFNEQYF
DNA: TGCAGTGCTAGCGGGACAGGGTTTAATGAGCAGTACTTC

V: TRBV9
size: NA
D: TRBD2
J: TRBJ2-7
CDR3: CASSEASGPYNEQYF
DNA: TGTGCCAGCAGCGAGGCTAGCGGACCCTACAATGAGCAGTACTTC

V: TRBV20-1
size: few
D: NA
J: TRBJ2-3
CDR3: CSASELAAATQYF
DNA: TGCAGTGCTAGTGAGCTAGCCGCAGCTACGCAGTATTTT

V: TRBV4-2
size: NA
D: TRBD1
J: TRBJ1-1
CDR3: CASSHLDRATEAFF
DNA: TGTGCCAGCAGCCATCTGGACAGGGCCACTGAAGCTTTCTTT

V: TRBV9
size: few
D: NA
J: TRBJ2-1
CDR3: CASSVTGSANEQFF
DNA: TGTGCCAGCAGCGTGACAGGATCCGCCAATGAGCAGTTCTTC

V: TRBV5-1
size: few
D: NA
J: TRBJ1-1
CDR3: CASLPDAGLGGEAFF
DNA: TGCGCCAGCCTCCCCGATGCGGGCCTAGGGGGTGAAGCTTTCTTT

V: TRBV20-1
size: NA
D: TRBD2
J: TRBJ2-1
CDR3: CSARARSGSYNEQFF
DNA: TGCAGTGCTAGAGCTCGGAGCGGGAGTTACAATGAGCAGTTCTTC

V: TRBV14
size: many
D: NA
J: TRBJ1-2
CDR3: CASSQETSYGYTF
DNA: TGTGCCAGCAGCCAAGAGACGAGCTATGGCTACACCTTC

V: TRBV15
size: few
D: NA
J: TRBJ2-1
CDR3: CATSRDRGGRVDEQFF
DNA: TGTGCCACCAGCAGAGATCGTGGGGGCCGGGTCGATGAGCAGTTCTTC

V: TRBV20-1
size: many
D: NA
J: TRBJ2-1
CDR3: CSAPAQGSYNEQFF
DNA: TGCAGTGCTCCGGCACAGGGATCCTACAATGAGCAGTTCTTC

V: TRBV28
size: NA
D: NA
J: TRBJ2-1
CDR3: CASRGLRPNEQFF
DNA: TGTGCCAGCAGGGGTCTCCGCCCCAATGAGCAGTTCTTC

V: TRBV29-1
size: NA
D: NA
J: TRBJ1-2
CDR3: CSGPGWGGYTF
DNA: TGCAGCGGTCCTGGATGGGGTGGCTACACCTTC

V: TRBV14
size: NA
D: NA
J: TRBJ2-1
CDR3: CASSQGPAFLGVGEQFF
DNA: TGTGCCAGCAGCCAAGGGCCGGCCTTCTTAGGGGTTGGTGAGCAGTTCTTC

V: TRBV12-3/TRBV12-4
size: many
D: NA
J: TRBJ2-6
CDR3: CASSFSLGRNLSGANVLTF
DNA: TGTGCCAGCAGTTTTTCCTTGGGCAGAAACCTCTCTGGGGCCAACGTCCTGACTTTC

V: TRBV5-1
size: many
D: TRBD2
J: TRBJ2-6
CDR3: CASSSGTSVNSGANVLTF
DNA: TGCGCCAGCAGCTCAGGGACTAGCGTCAACTCTGGGGCCAACGTCCTGACTTTC

V: TRBV12-3/TRBV12-4
size: few
D: NA
J: TRBJ1-5
CDR3: CASSLSEQPYQPQHF
DNA: TGTGCCAGCAGTTTATCCGAACAGCCTTATCAGCCCCAGCATTTT

V: TRBV5-1
size: few
D: TRBD2
J: TRBJ2-3
CDR3: CASSPTSGRPDTQYF
DNA: TGCGCCAGCAGCCCGACTAGCGGGCGCCCAGATACGCAGTATTTT

V: TRBV9
size: many
D: NA
J: TRBJ2-5
CDR3: CASSVSETLQETQYF
DNA: TGTGCCAGCAGCGTATCGGAGACCCTTCAAGAGACCCAGTACTTC

V: TRBV5-4
size: NA
D: TRBD2
J: TRBJ2-5
CDR3: CASSLEGLAGGGETQYF
DNA: TGTGCCAGCAGCTTGGAAGGACTAGCGGGGGGAGGAGAGACCCAGTACTTC

V: TRBV29-1
size: NA
D: TRBD2
J: TRBJ2-7
CDR3: CSVALRGSFYEQYF
DNA: TGCAGCGTTGCCTTGCGGGGGAGCTTCTACGAGCAGTACTTC

V: TRBV7-2
size: NA
D: TRBD1
J: TRBJ2-7
CDR3: CASSSSGTGRYEQYF
DNA: TGTGCCAGCAGCTCAAGCGGGACAGGGAGGTACGAGCAGTACTTC

V: TRBV20-1
size: NA
D: NA
J: TRBJ1-2
CDR3: CSAWAFGGWGYTF
DNA: TGCAGTGCTTGGGCCTTCGGGGGTTGGGGTTACACCTTC

V: TRBV28
size: NA
D: NA
J: TRBJ1-5
CDR3: CASSLIGAGDQPQHF
DNA: TGTGCCAGTAGTTTAATAGGGGCAGGGGATCAGCCCCAGCATTTT

V: TRBV20-1
size: few
D: NA
J: TRBJ1-1
CDR3: CSSPGPRRTEAFF
DNA: TGCAGTTCGCCCGGACCCCGGAGAACTGAAGCTTTCTTT

V: TRBV5-6
size: NA
D: NA
J: TRBJ2-1
CDR3: CASAGSLSLGNEQFF
DNA: TGTGCCAGCGCCGGTAGTTTAAGTTTGGGGAATGAGCAGTTCTTC

V: TRBV6-2/TRBV6-3
size: many
D: NA
J: TRBJ2-6
CDR3: CASRETASGANVLTF
DNA: TGTGCCAGCAGAGAGACAGCATCTGGGGCCAACGTCCTGACTTTC

V: TRBV12-3/TRBV12-4
size: NA
D: NA
J: TRBJ2-2
CDR3: CASSLARGNTGELFF
DNA: TGTGCCAGCAGTTTAGCCCGGGGAAACACCGGGGAGCTGTTTTTT

V: TRBV5-1
size: many
D: NA
J: TRBJ2-7
CDR3: CASSLGTVGFEQYF
DNA: TGCGCCAGCAGCCTAGGAACCGTGGGGTTCGAGCAGTACTTC

V: TRBV7-9
size: few
D: TRBD1
J: TRBJ2-7
CDR3: CASSPRRGQGYEQYF
DNA: TGTGCCAGCAGCCCTCGCCGGGGACAGGGATACGAGCAGTACTTC

V: TRBV12-3/TRBV12-4
size: NA
D: NA
J: TRBJ2-4
CDR3: CASSWDSRRHIQYF
DNA: TGTGCCAGCAGTTGGGACTCCAGGAGGCACATTCAGTACTTC

V: TRBV7-9
size: NA
D: NA
J: TRBJ1-4
CDR3: CASRKTLATNEKLFF
DNA: TGTGCCAGCAGAAAGACCCTGGCAACTAATGAAAAACTGTTTTTT

V: TRBV6-2/TRBV6-3
size: many
D: NA
J: TRBJ2-7
CDR3: CASSRHYEQYF
DNA: TGTGCCAGCAGCCGCCACTACGAGCAGTACTTC

V: TRBV4-1
size: NA
D: NA
J: TRBJ2-5
CDR3: CASSQAHAGTRQETQYF
DNA: TGCGCCAGCAGCCAAGCCCACGCGGGGACGAGACAAGAGACCCAGTACTTC

V: TRBV7-3
size: NA
D: NA
J: TRBJ2-6
CDR3: CASSPPGHPSGANVLTF
DNA: TGTGCCAGCAGCCCACCGGGACATCCCTCTGGGGCCAACGTCCTGACTTTC

V: TRBV6-6
size: few
D: TRBD2
J: TRBJ2-7
CDR3: CASSTGLSAPEQYF
DNA: TGTGCCAGCAGCACGGGACTATCGGCGCCCGAGCAGTACTTC

V: TRBV29-1
size: few
D: TRBD1
J: TRBJ1-2
CDR3: CSGLRGLDGYTF
DNA: TGCAGCGGTTTAAGGGGGCTGGATGGCTACACCTTC